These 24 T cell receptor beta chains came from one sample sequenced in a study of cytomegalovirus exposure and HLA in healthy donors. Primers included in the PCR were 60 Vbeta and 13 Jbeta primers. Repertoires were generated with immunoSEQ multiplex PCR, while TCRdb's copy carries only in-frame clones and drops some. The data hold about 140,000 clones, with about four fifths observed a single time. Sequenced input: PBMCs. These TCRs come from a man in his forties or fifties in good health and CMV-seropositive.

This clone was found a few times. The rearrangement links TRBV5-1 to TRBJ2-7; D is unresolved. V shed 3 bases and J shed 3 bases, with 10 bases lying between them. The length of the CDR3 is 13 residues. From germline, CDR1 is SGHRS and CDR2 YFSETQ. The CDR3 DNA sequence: TGCGCCAGCAGCTGGCAGGTACACTACGAGCAGTACTTC. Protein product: CASSWQVHYEQYF.

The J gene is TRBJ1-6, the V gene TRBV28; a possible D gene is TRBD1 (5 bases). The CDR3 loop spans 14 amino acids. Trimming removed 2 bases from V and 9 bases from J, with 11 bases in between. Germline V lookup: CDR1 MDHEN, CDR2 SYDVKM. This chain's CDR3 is CASSLRGAVSPLHF. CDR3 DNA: TGTGCCAGCAGTTTAAGGGGTGCAGTTTCACCCCTCCACTTT.

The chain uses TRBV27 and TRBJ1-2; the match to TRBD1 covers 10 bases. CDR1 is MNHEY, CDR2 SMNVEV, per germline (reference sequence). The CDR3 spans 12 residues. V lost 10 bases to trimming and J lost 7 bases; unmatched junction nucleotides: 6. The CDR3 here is CATHRTGGGYTF. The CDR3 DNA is TGTGCCACCCATCGGACAGGGGGTGGCTACACCTTC.

This chain's CDR3 is CASRGTSGRAFDEQYF. CDR3 DNA sequence: TGTGCCAGCCGCGGAACTAGCGGGAGGGCCTTCGACGAGCAGTACTTC. This sequence joins TRBV5-4 and TRBJ2-7; TRBD2 matches 13 bases. This CDR3 comprises 16 residues. The germline V gene has CDR1 SGHNT and CDR2 YYREEE (reference sequence). The trim removed 7 bases at V and 5 bases at J, leaving 12 bases unmatched.

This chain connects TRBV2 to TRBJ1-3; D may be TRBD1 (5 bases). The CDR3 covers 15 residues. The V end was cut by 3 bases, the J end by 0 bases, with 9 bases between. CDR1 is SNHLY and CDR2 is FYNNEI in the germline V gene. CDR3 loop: CASSERRASGNTIYF. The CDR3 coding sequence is TGTGCCAGCAGTGAGCGCAGGGCCTCTGGAAACACCATATATTTT.

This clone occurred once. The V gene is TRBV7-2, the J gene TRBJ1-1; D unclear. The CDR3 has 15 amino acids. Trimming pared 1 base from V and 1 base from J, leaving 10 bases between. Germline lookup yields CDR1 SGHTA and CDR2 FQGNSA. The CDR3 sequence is CASSLDGGPNTEAFF. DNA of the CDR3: TGTGCCAGCAGCTTAGACGGAGGGCCGAACACTGAAGCTTTCTTT.

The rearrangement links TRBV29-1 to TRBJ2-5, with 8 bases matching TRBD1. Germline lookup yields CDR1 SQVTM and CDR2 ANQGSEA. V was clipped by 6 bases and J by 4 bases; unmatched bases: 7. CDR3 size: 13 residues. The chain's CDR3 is CSVGQALGETQYF. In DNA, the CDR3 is TGCAGCGTGGGACAGGCATTAGGAGAGACCCAGTACTTC.

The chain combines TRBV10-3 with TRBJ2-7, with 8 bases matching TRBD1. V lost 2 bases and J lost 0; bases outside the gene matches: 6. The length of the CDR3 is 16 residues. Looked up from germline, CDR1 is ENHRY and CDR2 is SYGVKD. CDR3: CAISEVGDRSSYEQYF. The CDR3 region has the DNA TGTGCCATCAGTGAGGTCGGGGACAGGAGCTCCTACGAGCAGTACTTC.

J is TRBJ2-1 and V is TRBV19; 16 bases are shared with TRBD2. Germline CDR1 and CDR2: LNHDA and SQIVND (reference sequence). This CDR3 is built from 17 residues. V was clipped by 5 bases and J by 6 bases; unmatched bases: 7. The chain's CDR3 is CASSFGTSGGASNEQFF. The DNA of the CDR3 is TGTGCCAGTAGTTTCGGGACTAGCGGGGGGGCCAGCAATGAGCAGTTCTTC.

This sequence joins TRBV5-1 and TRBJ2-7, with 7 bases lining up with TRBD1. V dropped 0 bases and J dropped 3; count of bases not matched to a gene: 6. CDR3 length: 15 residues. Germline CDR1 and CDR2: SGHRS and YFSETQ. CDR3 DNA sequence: TGCGCCAGCAGCTTGGCGAGGGGGCGCGACTACGAGCAGTACTTC. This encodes CASSLARGRDYEQYF.

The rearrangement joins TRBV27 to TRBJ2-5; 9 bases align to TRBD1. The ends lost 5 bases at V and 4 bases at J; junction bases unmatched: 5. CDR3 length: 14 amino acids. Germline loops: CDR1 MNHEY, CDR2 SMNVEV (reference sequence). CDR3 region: CASSRQGEIETQYF. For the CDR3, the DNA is TGTGCCAGCAGTCGACAGGGGGAGATAGAGACCCAGTACTTC.

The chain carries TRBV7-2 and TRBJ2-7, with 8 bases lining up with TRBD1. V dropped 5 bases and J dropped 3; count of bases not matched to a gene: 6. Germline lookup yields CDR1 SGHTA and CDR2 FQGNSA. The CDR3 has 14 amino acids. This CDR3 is CASSDRDRFYEQYF. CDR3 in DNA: TGTGCCAGCAGCGACCGGGACAGGTTCTACGAGCAGTACTTC. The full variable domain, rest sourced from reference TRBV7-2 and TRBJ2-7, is GAGVSQSPSNKVTEKGKDVELRCDPISGHTALYWYRQSLGQGLEFLIYFQGNSAPDKSGLPSDRFSAERTGGSVSTLTIQRTQQEDSAVYLCASSDRDRFYEQYFGPGTRLTVT.

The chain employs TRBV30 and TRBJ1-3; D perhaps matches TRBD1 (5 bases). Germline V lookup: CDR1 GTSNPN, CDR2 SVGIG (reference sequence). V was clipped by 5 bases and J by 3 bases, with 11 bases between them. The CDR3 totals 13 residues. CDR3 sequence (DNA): TGTGCCTGGGACCAGGGAAGTGGAAACACCATATATTTT. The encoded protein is CAWDQGSGNTIYF.

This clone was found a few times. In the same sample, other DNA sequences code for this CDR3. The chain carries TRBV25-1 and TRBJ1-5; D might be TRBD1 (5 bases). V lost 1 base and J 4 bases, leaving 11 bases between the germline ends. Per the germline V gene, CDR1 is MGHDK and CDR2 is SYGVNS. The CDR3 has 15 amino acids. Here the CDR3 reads CASSESGRGNQPQHF. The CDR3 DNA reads TGTGCCAGCAGTGAATCAGGGAGGGGAAATCAGCCCCAGCATTTT.

DNA for the CDR3: TGTGCCAGCAGCTCCGGGACTGGCAGCAATCAGCCCCAGCATTTT. Translation: CASSSGTGSNQPQHF. V is TRBV5-5 and J is TRBJ1-5; possibly TRBD1 for D (5 bases). CDR1 is SGHKS and CDR2 is YYEKEE in the germline V gene (reference sequence). The CDR3 loop spans 15 amino acids. With 3 bases removed from V and 1 base from J, the gap between germline ends came to 11 bases.

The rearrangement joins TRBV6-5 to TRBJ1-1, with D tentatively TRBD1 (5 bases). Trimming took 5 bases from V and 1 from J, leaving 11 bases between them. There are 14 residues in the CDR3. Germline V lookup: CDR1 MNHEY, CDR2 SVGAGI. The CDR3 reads CASSPGGGNTEAFF. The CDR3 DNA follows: TGTGCCAGCAGTCCCGGGGGGGGGAACACTGAAGCTTTCTTT.

The CDR3 reads CASSGRGGFYEAFF. The CDR3, as DNA: TGTGCCAGTAGTGGACGCGGGGGGTTCTACGAAGCTTTCTTT. This sequence joins TRBV19 and TRBJ1-1, with D possibly being TRBD1 (5 bases). The germline gives CDR1 LNHDA, CDR2 SQIVND (reference sequence). V was trimmed by 5 bases and J by 8 bases, leaving 18 bases between them. The CDR3 loop spans 14 amino acids.

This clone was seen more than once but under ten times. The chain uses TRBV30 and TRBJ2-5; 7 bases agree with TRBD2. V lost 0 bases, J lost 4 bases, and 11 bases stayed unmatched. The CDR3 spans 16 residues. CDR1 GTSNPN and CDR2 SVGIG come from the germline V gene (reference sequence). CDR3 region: CAWSVLGGSPGETQYF. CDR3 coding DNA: TGTGCCTGGAGTGTACTCGGGGGGAGTCCGGGAGAGACCCAGTACTTC.

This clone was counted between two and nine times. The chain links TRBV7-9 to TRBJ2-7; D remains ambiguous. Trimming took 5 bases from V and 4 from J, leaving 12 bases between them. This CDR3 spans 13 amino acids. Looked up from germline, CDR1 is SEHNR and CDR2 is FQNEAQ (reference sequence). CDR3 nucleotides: TGTGCCAGCAGCCCACATAGCTCGTACGAGCAGTACTTC. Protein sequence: CASSPHSSYEQYF. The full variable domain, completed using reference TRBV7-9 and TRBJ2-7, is DTGVSQNPRHKITKRGQNVTFRCDPISEHNRLYWYRQTLGQGPEFLTYFQNEAQLEKSRLLSDRFSAERPKGSFSTLEIQRTEQGDSAMYLCASSPHSSYEQYFGPGTRLTVT.

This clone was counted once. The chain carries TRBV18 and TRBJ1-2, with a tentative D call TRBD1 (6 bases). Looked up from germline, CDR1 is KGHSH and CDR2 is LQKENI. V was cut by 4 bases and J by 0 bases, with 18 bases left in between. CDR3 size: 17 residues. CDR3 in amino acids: CASSLRGQLLTNYGYTF. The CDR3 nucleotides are TGTGCCAGCTCACTCCGAGGACAGCTACTAACTAACTATGGCTACACCTTC.

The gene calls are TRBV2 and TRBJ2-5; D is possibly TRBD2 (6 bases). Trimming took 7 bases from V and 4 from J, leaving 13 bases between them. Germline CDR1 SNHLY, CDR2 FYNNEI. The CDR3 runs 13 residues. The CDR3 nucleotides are TGTGCCAGCACCAATCAGGGAGGAGAGACCCAGTACTTC. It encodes CASTNQGGETQYF.

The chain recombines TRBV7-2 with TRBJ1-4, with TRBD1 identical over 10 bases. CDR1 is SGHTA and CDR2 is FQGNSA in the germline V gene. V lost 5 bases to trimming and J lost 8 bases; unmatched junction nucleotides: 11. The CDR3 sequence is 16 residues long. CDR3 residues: CASSPRVGTGEEKLFF. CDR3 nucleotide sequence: TGTGCCAGCAGCCCTAGAGTCGGGACAGGGGAGGAAAAACTGTTTTTT.

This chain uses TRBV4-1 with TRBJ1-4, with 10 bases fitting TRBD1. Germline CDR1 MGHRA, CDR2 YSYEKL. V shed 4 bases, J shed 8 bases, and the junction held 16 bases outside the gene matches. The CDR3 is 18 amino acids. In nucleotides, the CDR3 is TGCGCCAGCAGCCCACAGAAAGGGACAGGGGATGGTAGGGAAAAACTGTTTTTT. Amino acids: CASSPQKGTGDGREKLFF.

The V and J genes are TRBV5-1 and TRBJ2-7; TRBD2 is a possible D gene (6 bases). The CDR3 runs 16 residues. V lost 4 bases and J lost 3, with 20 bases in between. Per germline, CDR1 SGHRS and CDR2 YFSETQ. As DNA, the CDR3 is TGCGCCAGCAGCCCAACGGGCAGCGGGCCGGGCTACGAGCAGTACTTC. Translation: CASSPTGSGPGYEQYF. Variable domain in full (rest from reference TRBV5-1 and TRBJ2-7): KAGVTQTPRYLIKTRGQQVTLSCSPISGHRSVSWYQQTPGQGLQFLFEYFSETQRNKGNFPGRFSGRQFSNSRSEMNVSTLELGDSALYLCASSPTGSGPGYEQYFGPGTRLTVT.